This entry is about one T cell receptor (beta chain). The CDR3 totals 13 residues. Germline lookup yields CDR1 SEHNR and CDR2 FQNEAQ (reference sequence). V shed 7 bases and J 6 bases; nucleotides not matched to a gene: 8. Repertoires were generated with immunoSEQ multiplex PCR, while TCRdb's copy carries only in-frame clones and drops some. This table holds 180,000 or so clones, around four fifths found once. This sample was included in a study of blood T cell repertoires in COVID-19. Study background: COVID-19 samples from acute and convalescent phases originated in the United States, Italy and Spain. Nucleic acid was either cDNA or gDNA, and it came from T cells, B-cell-depleted T cells, or PBMCs.

The study assigned cohorts using participant-reported clinical history. This chain joins TRBV7-9 and TRBJ1-2; TRBD1 aligns across 7 bases. This clonotype originated in a woman in her fifties or sixties who had recovered from COVID-19. Material for sequencing was PBMCs or T cells enriched from blood (not recorded which). The CDR3 protein is CASTYDRADGYTF. The CDR3, as DNA: TGTGCCAGCACCTATGACAGGGCGGATGGCTACACCTTC.